Shown below are 21 T cell receptor beta chains from a single sample sequenced in a study of blood T cell repertoires in COVID-19. Sequenced by immunoSEQ multiplex PCR; TCRdb stores in-frame clones only, minus some. Found here are around 200,000 clones, 75% to 90% of them singletons; the top ten hold approximately 1.1%. Material for sequencing was peripheral blood. The receptors stem from a man between 25 and 39 years old with acute or convalescent COVID-19.

This chain links TRBV28 with TRBJ1-1; no reliable D call. CDR1 and CDR2 from the germline V gene are MDHEN and SYDVKM. This CDR3 has 12 residues. V lost 6 bases, J lost 5 bases, and 10 bases lay in between. This chain's CDR3 is CASSYSPTEAFF. Written as DNA, the CDR3 is TGTGCCAGCAGCTACTCCCCGACTGAAGCTTTCTTT.

This clone was seen only once. The V gene is TRBV4-2, the J gene TRBJ1-1; D unclear. This CDR3 is built from 14 residues. Trimming left V 0 bases short and J 11 bases short, with 16 bases between. Germline V CDR1 and CDR2: LGHNA, YNFKEQ. The CDR3 here is CASSQDGGIPRAFF. The CDR3 nucleotides are TGTGCCAGCAGCCAAGATGGCGGCATCCCAAGGGCTTTCTTT.

This clone turned up a few times. This chain's CDR3 is CSVQHGQGSTEAFF. CDR3 nucleotide sequence: TGCAGCGTCCAACATGGACAGGGCTCCACTGAAGCTTTCTTT. The rearrangement uses TRBV29-1 and TRBJ1-1; 8 bases fit TRBD1. The CDR3 totals 14 residues. Germline CDR1 SQVTM, CDR2 ANQGSEA. The V segment lost 6 bases and the J segment 4 bases; nucleotides outside the gene matches: 10.

This chain links TRBV28 with TRBJ1-2; 7 positions agree with TRBD1. J lost 5 bases, V lost 6 bases, and 12 bases had no gene match. Looked up from germline, CDR1 is MDHEN and CDR2 is SYDVKM. This CDR3 spans 15 amino acids. DNA for the CDR3: TGTGCCAGCAGCGCTTTAGGGGGCGTAGGGTATGGCTACACCTTC. Encoded protein: CASSALGGVGYGYTF.

This rearrangement joins TRBV5-4 to TRBJ2-3; D is possibly TRBD2 (6 bases). The CDR3 contains 15 residues. V was cut by 2 bases and J by 5 bases, with 15 bases left in between. The germline CDR1 and CDR2 sequences are SGHNT and YYREEE (reference sequence). The CDR3 DNA sequence: TGTGCCAGCAGCTTACGCGGGGCCCTTCAAGATACGCAGTATTTT. It is translated as CASSLRGALQDTQYF. The full variable domain, with the rest looked up from reference TRBV5-4 and TRBJ2-3, is ETGVTQSPTHLIKTRGQQVTLRCSSQSGHNTVSWYQQALGQGPQFIFQYYREEENGRGNFPPRFSGLQFPNYSSELNVNALELDDSALYLCASSLRGALQDTQYFGPGTRLTVL.

The J gene is TRBJ2-3, the V gene TRBV6-1; possibly TRBD2 for D (5 bases). V dropped 2 bases and J dropped 4 bases, with 19 bases sitting between them. Germline CDR1 is MNHNS and CDR2 is SASEGT. This CDR3 has 17 residues. The CDR3 DNA follows: TGTGCCAGCAGTGAATCTCTTCCAGGACTTAGCGCAGATACGCAGTATTTT. Protein product: CASSESLPGLSADTQYF.

CDR3 nucleotides: TGTGCCAGCGGGCGGGAGCGGGAATTGGATACGCAGTATTTT. Protein: CASGRERELDTQYF. J is TRBJ2-3 and V is TRBV2; 7 bases line up with TRBD2. The CDR3 totals 14 residues. The V and J ends lost 8 bases and 6 bases, in that order; junction bases with no gene match: 11. Germline loops: CDR1 SNHLY, CDR2 FYNNEI.

The chain joins TRBV6-5 to TRBJ2-7, with unresolved D. The CDR3 totals 13 residues. The germline CDR1 and CDR2 sequences are MNHEY and SVGAGI. V shed 7 bases and J shed 3 bases, with 13 bases lying between them. CDR3 bases: TGTGCCAGCAAAGGAAGCAGGATCTACGAGCAGTACTTC. Protein: CASKGSRIYEQYF.

The sample holds one count of this clone. The gene calls are TRBV19 and TRBJ1-4, with unresolved D. CDR1 and CDR2 (germline): LNHDA, SQIVND (reference sequence). The CDR3 totals 17 residues. V was pared by 5 bases and J by 0 bases, with 16 bases between. CDR3 DNA sequence: TGTGCCAGTAGTTTTTACGGCGGTTCGACAACTAATGAAAAACTGTTTTTT. Translating gives CASSFYGGSTTNEKLFF.

V gene TRBV19 combines with J gene TRBJ2-6, with D perhaps matching TRBD1 (5 bases). The V end lost 6 bases, the J end lost 0 bases, and 9 bases lay between the germline ends. The CDR3 consists of 15 residues. Germline V gives CDR1 LNHDA, CDR2 SQIVND (reference sequence). The CDR3 loop reads CASSLQVSGANVLTF. The CDR3 DNA sequence: TGTGCCAGTAGCTTACAGGTCTCTGGGGCCAACGTCCTGACTTTC. Supplemented by reference TRBV19 and TRBJ2-6, the full variable domain reads DGGITQSPKYLFRKEGQNVTLSCEQNLNHDAMYWYRQDPGQGLRLIYYSQIVNDFQKGDIAEGYSVSREKKESFPLTVTSAQKNPTAFYLCASSLQVSGANVLTFGAGSRLTVL.

The V gene is TRBV30, the J gene TRBJ2-3; tentatively, D is TRBD2 (6 bases). CDR3 size: 12 residues. Germline V gene data show CDR1 as GTSNPN and CDR2 as SVGIG (reference sequence). The V end was cut by 5 bases, the J end by 6 bases, with 12 bases between. Here the CDR3 DNA reads TGTGCCTGGTTCAAGAGCGGGGATACGCAGTATTTT. The encoded protein is CAWFKSGDTQYF.

The chain combines TRBV30 with TRBJ1-6, with TRBD1 matching 7 bases. V lost 2 bases to trimming and J lost 10 bases; unmatched junction nucleotides: 5. Germline assignment: CDR1 GTSNPN and CDR2 SVGIG (reference sequence). The CDR3 length is 13 residues. This CDR3 is CAWSQDRLSPLHF. The DNA of the CDR3 is TGTGCCTGGAGTCAGGACAGGTTATCACCCCTCCACTTT.

This chain links TRBV19 with TRBJ1-3; D remains unclear. This CDR3 has 14 amino acids. Germline values: CDR1 LNHDA, CDR2 SQIVND (reference sequence). Trimming removed 8 bases at V and 0 bases at J, with 11 bases between. CDR3 residues: CASEASNSGNTIYF. The CDR3 nucleotides read TGTGCCAGTGAAGCTTCCAACTCTGGAAACACCATATATTTT.

The J gene is TRBJ2-2, the V gene TRBV14; D remains ambiguous. Germline V gives CDR1 SGHDN, CDR2 FVKESK. CDR3 length equals 14 residues. The V gene lost 3 bases and the J gene lost 4 bases, with 9 bases spanning the gap. The DNA of the CDR3 is TGTGCCAGCAGCCATTTCAGTGCCACCGGGGAGCTGTTTTTT. The encoded protein is CASSHFSATGELFF.

This chain links TRBV9 with TRBJ1-1; D may be TRBD1 (6 bases). V dropped 3 bases and J dropped 9 bases, with 15 bases sitting between them. The CDR3 length is 13 residues. Germline CDR1 is SGDLS and CDR2 is YYNGEE. The DNA for the CDR3 is TGTGCCAGCAGCGCACCAGCCGACAGGAAAGCTTTCTTT. Its protein product is CASSAPADRKAFF.

This rearrangement joins TRBV6-5 to TRBJ1-5; D gene uncertain. Between the trimmed V and J ends, which lost 0 bases and 2 bases, there was a span of 5 bases. Per germline, CDR1 MNHEY and CDR2 SVGAGI. This CDR3 is built from 14 residues. CDR3 residues: CASSYSSGNQPQHF. CDR3 bases: TGTGCCAGCAGTTACTCCAGTGGCAATCAGCCCCAGCATTTT.

The V call is TRBV28, the J call TRBJ1-5; D perhaps matches TRBD1 (6 bases). Trimming pared 5 bases from V and 11 bases from J, leaving 19 bases between. Per germline, CDR1 MDHEN and CDR2 SYDVKM. The CDR3 sequence is 14 residues long. The CDR3 reads CASSPMGGGDAQHF. In DNA, the CDR3 is TGTGCCAGCAGTCCGATGGGAGGGGGGGATGCCCAGCATTTT.

The chain links TRBV6-5 to TRBJ1-2; possible D gene TRBD1, 6 bases. Trimming cost V 0 bases and J 6 bases, with 11 bases left between them. The CDR3 covers 14 residues. Germline-derived CDR1 and CDR2 are MNHEY and SVGAGI. CDR3 region: CASSYSRTADGYTF. CDR3 DNA sequence: TGTGCCAGCAGTTACTCGAGGACAGCGGATGGCTACACCTTC.

The CDR3 nucleotides read TGTGCCTGGAGTGCACAGGGAATAGGCTACACCTTC. It encodes CAWSAQGIGYTF. The chain combines TRBV30 with TRBJ1-2, with D perhaps matching TRBD1 (6 bases). With 1 base removed from V and 8 bases from J, the gap between germline ends came to 11 bases. Germline CDR1 reads GTSNPN; CDR2 reads SVGIG (reference sequence). This CDR3 has 12 residues. Together with reference TRBV30 and TRBJ1-2, the CDR3 gives the full variable domain: SQTIHQWPATLVQPVGSPLSLECTVEGTSNPNLYWYRQAAGRGLQLLFYSVGIGQISSEVPQNLSASRPQDRQFILSSKKLLLSDSGFYLCAWSAQGIGYTFGSGTRLTVV.

This chain joins TRBV6-2 or TRBV6-3 and TRBJ2-7; possible D gene TRBD2, 6 bases. Trimming stripped 0 bases from V and 6 bases from J, with 12 bases between. Germline CDR1 MNHEY, CDR2 SVGEGT. There are 14 residues in the CDR3. The CDR3: CASSYSVSGGEQYF. The CDR3 DNA reads as TGTGCCAGCAGTTACTCGGTTTCCGGGGGCGAGCAGTACTTC.

CDR3 sequence: CASSLESRLTNTGELFF. Written as DNA, the CDR3 is TGTGCCAGCAGCTTAGAATCGCGGCTGACGAACACCGGGGAGCTGTTTTTT. This chain uses TRBV11-3 with TRBJ2-2; D unclear. The germline V gene encodes CDR1 SGHNT and CDR2 YENEEA. V was cut by 0 bases and J by 0 bases, with 11 bases left in between. This CDR3 region has 17 residues.